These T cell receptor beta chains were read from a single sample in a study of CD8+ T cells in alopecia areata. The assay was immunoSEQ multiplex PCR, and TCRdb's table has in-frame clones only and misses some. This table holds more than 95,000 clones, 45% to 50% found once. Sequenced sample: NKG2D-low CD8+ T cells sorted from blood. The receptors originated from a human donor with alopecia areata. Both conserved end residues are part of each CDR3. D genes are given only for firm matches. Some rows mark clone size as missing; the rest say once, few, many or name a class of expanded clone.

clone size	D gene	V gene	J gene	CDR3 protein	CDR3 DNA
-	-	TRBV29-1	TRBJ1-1	CSVLNGVNTEAFF	TGCAGCGTACTGAACGGGGTGAACACTGAAGCTTTCTTT
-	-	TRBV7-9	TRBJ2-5	CASSLPVQETQYF	TGTGCCAGCAGCTTACCGGTCCAAGAGACCCAGTACTTC
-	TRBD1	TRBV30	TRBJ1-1	CAWSDGTAEAFF	TGTGCCTGGAGTGACGGGACAGCTGAAGCTTTCTTT
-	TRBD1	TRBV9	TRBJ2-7	CASSATGNEQYF	TGTGCCAGCAGCGCGACAGGGAACGAGCAGTACTTC
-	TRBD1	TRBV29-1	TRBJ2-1	CSVAPDRGNEQFF	TGCAGCGTGGCCCCGGACAGGGGTAATGAGCAGTTCTTC
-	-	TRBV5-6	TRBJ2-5	CASSLGPETQYF	TGTGCCAGCAGCTTGGGCCCGGAGACCCAGTACTTC
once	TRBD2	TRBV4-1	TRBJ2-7	CASSQGRGDSYEQYF	TGCGCCAGCAGCCAAGGTCGGGGGGATTCCTACGAGCAGTACTTC
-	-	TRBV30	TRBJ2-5	CAWNSEAETQYF	TGTGCCTGGAACTCGGAGGCGGAGACCCAGTACTTC
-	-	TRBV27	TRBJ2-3	CASSPGAGMGTDTQYF	TGTGCCAGCAGTCCTGGGGCAGGGATGGGCACAGATACGCAGTATTTT
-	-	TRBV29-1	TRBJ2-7	CSVVGGGHSSYEQYF	TGCAGCGTTGTCGGCGGGGGCCACAGCTCCTACGAGCAGTACTTC
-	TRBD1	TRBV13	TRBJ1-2	CASRVSTGGYTF	TGTGCCAGCAGAGTATCGACAGGGGGCTACACCTTC
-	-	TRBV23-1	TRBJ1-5	CASTGSSLKGQPQHF	TGCGCCAGCACGGGATCGAGCCTGAAGGGACAGCCCCAGCATTTT
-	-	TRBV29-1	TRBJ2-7	CSGQSSYEQYF	TGCAGCGGACAGTCTTCCTACGAGCAGTACTTC
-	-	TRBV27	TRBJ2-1	CASSWTGNNEQFF	TGTGCCAGCAGTTGGACGGGGAACAATGAGCAGTTCTTC
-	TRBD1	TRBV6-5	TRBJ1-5	CASSWTGNQPQHF	TGTGCCAGCAGTTGGACAGGGAATCAGCCCCAGCATTTT
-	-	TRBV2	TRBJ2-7	CASSDGGMAYEQYF	TGTGCCAGCAGTGATGGGGGGATGGCCTACGAGCAGTACTTC
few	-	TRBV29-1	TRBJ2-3	CSVEDNPDTQYF	TGCAGCGTTGAAGATAACCCAGATACGCAGTATTTT
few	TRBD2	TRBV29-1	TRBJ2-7	CSVGGGYEQYF	TGCAGCGTTGGCGGGGGTTACGAGCAGTACTTC
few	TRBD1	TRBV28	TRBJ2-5	CASTLRGGSGTQYF	TGTGCCAGCACCTTGAGAGGGGGCTCCGGGACCCAGTACTTC
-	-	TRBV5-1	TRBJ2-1	CASTHDRSYNEQFF	TGCGCCAGCACGCACGATCGCTCCTACAATGAGCAGTTCTTC
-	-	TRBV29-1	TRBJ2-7	CSVEGRQGREQYF	TGCAGCGTTGAGGGGAGACAAGGGCGCGAGCAGTACTTC
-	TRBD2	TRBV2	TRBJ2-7	CASSEKRGGSYEQYF	TGTGCCAGCAGTGAAAAGCGGGGGGGCTCCTACGAGCAGTACTTC
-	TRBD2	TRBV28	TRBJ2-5	CASRLTSGIKTQYF	TGTGCCAGCAGACTTACTAGCGGGATAAAGACCCAGTACTTC
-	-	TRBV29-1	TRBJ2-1	CSLEGRGNEQFF	TGCAGCCTCGAGGGTAGGGGGAATGAGCAGTTCTTC
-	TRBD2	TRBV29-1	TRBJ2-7	CSVEASGAYEQYF	TGCAGCGTTGAGGCTAGCGGGGCCTACGAGCAGTACTTC
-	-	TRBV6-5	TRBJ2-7	CASSYEGSSYEQYF	TGTGCCAGCAGTTACGAAGGGAGCTCCTACGAGCAGTACTTC
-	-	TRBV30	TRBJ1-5	CAWKGTFNSNQPQHF	TGTGCCTGGAAGGGGACATTTAATAGCAATCAGCCCCAGCATTTT
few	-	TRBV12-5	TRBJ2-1	CASESNEQFF	TGTGCTAGTGAGAGCAATGAGCAGTTCTTC
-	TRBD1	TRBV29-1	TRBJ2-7	CSVTGGYYEQYF	TGCAGCGTGACAGGGGGGTACTACGAGCAGTACTTC
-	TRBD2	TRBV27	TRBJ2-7	CASSSGGTYEQYF	TGTGCCAGCAGTAGCGGGGGGACCTACGAGCAGTACTTC
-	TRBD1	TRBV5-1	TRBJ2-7	CASSSTGTGFLLGYEQYF	TGCGCCAGCAGCTCAACCGGGACAGGGTTTCTCTTGGGGTACGAGCAGTACTTC
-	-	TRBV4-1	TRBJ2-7	CASSSAGREAYEQYF	TGCGCCAGCAGCTCGGCGGGTAGAGAGGCCTACGAGCAGTACTTC
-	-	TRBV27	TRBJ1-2	CASSSGTSAKAGYTF	TGTGCCAGCAGTTCCGGGACATCGGCTAAGGCTGGCTACACCTTC
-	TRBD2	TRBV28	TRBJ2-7	CASTGGIEQYF	TGTGCCAGCACCGGGGGGATCGAGCAGTACTTC
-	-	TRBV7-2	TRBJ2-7	CASSSHPRGAPAHEQYF	TGTGCCAGCAGCTCACACCCCAGGGGAGCCCCGGCACACGAGCAGTACTTC
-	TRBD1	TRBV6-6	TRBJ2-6	CASSSDRAGANVLTF	TGTGCCAGCAGTTCGGACAGGGCTGGGGCCAACGTCCTGACTTTC
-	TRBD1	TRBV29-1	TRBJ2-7	CSVEDRDSYEQYF	TGCAGCGTTGAAGATAGGGACAGCTACGAGCAGTACTTC
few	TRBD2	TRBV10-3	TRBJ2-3	CATSTSDHTDTQYF	TGTGCCACTTCGACTAGCGATCACACAGATACGCAGTATTTT
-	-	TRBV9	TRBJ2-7	CASSGALSDEQYF	TGTGCCAGCAGCGGGGCCCTGTCAGACGAGCAGTACTTC
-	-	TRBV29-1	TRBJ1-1	CSVSLRDYTEAFF	TGCAGCGTCTCCCTCAGGGACTACACTGAAGCTTTCTTT
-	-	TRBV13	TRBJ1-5	CATHRDSNQPQHF	TGTGCCACCCACAGGGATAGCAATCAGCCCCAGCATTTT
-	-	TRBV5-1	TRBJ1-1	CASRRALNTEAFF	TGCGCCAGCCGCCGGGCTTTGAACACTGAAGCTTTCTTT
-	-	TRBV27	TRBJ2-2	CASRGNTGELFF	TGTGCCAGCAGGGGGAACACCGGGGAGCTGTTTTTT
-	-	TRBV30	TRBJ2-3	CAWTGDSTDTQYF	TGTGCCTGGACAGGGGACAGCACAGATACGCAGTATTTT
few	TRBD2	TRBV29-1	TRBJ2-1	CSVEPGREDSNEQFF	TGCAGCGTTGAACCGGGGAGGGAAGACAGCAATGAGCAGTTCTTC